Sequencing of this T cell receptor (beta chain) was carried out in a study of regulatory T cells in long-lasting Graves disease (dated by TCRdb to the early 2020s). In the study overall: In the newly diagnosed Graves' disease group, patients had been taking antithyroid drugs for less than 3 months. A total of 33 samples underwent TCR sequencing, from around 13 patients with persistent Graves' disease and roughly 20 patients with newly diagnosed Graves' disease. The study was registered as a clinical trial and conducted in China. This study used TCR sequencing and RNA sequencing of peripheral blood to compare persistent Graves' disease patients against newly diagnosed Graves' disease patients. What the work shows at the level of the full study, not this receptor alone: The small sample size was acknowledged by the authors as a limitation that may reduce accuracy. Only peripheral blood was studied, because thyroid tissue, the primary lesion, was inaccessible. Lower TCR Shannon entropy and fewer highly expanded clones were observed in persistent Graves' disease patients than in newly diagnosed patients, which suggested clonal expansion. Persistent disease showed preferential use of TRBV28, TRBJ1-2 and TRBJ2-5, whereas newly diagnosed disease favored TRBV20-1 and TRBJ2-1. Sequencing and analysis were restricted to the TCR beta chain. Patients with persistent disease shared more public clonotypes (about 2,700) than newly diagnosed patients did (around 930).

The time point label, read with the paper, signifies: newly diagnosed GD, antithyroid drugs for less than 3 months. For both TCR sequencing and RNA sequencing, RNA was extracted from PBMCs using TRIzol. The diagnosis of Graves' disease was made according to American Thyroid Association guidelines. The patients came from an endocrinology department in Xi'an, China. Each patient gave about 8.1 milliliters of peripheral blood, collected in an EDTA anticoagulant tube. Ficoll Paque Plus density gradient separation was used to isolate PBMCs, and no further T cell sorting was done. RNA quality was checked with an Agilent 2100 Bioanalyzer and agarose gel, and concentration with a NanoDrop 2000. The protocol used for the library was multiplex PCR. The sample was run on an Illumina HiSeq 4000. CDR3 regions were amplified by Arm-PCR with iRepertoire HTBI primers to construct TCR beta libraries. Gel purification was performed on PCR products prior to sequencing. The paper's data handling went like this. Gene usage analysis of CDR3 amino acid clonotypes relied on the 55 to 80 TRBV and 13 to 15 TRBJ segments identified across samples. COPE and FqMerger were used to merge the filtered high-quality paired reads into contigs. BLAST was used to align contigs to IMGT TRBV, TRBD and TRBJ reference genes, with CDR3 defined following IMGT. Highly expanded clones were defined as clonotypes with a frequency above 0.1%. Shannon entropy was used to measure repertoire diversity, and the Gini coefficient was used to measure V-J evenness. A clonotype found in more than one individual was treated as public. The public reads were reanalyzed by TCRdb: fastp trimming at Q25, MiXCR alignment, in-frame beta chains only. Merged by CDR3 protein, the rows form single entries marked with the most common genes and DNA. None of the V and J calls come from the authors' own analysis; TCRdb made them. The sample table lists a few hundred thousand distinct CDR3 sequences, about 10% of them with a count of one. 18% of the sample lies in the top ten.

This clonotype was counted at least ten times. There is no known antigen for this receptor. No much larger clone is present one base from it, and per-base qualities are unavailable. Counted from cysteine to phenylalanine, this CDR3 has 12 amino acids. The sequence is cut down to CDR3 DNA, 36 bases in frame from base 1. V sheds 8 bases and J sheds 2 bases, leaving 10 bases between their ends. CDR1 and CDR2, per the germline V gene (reference sequence), are SEHNR and FQNEAQ. This same sample was also part of a study on T cells in Graves' hyperthyroidism and ophthalmopathy. The second source states: A patient counted as having stable Graves' hyperthyroidism if no progression to ophthalmopathy occurred over 18 months of follow-up. The hyperthyroidism patients were between 18 and 65 years old and newly diagnosed, with a disease duration of less than 2 months. Patients with uncontrolled infections, other autoimmune diseases, pregnancy or lactation were excluded. Diagnoses were established on the basis of clinical symptoms, serum thyroxine and TRAb, thyroid ultrasound, and orbital computed tomography. For the first round of RT-PCR on the TCR CDR3, the HTBI primer set was used together with the Qiagen OneStep RT-PCR kit. Most expanded thyroid clonotypes (frequency above 0.001) were also detected in blood, a finding suggesting that blood repertoires may reflect thyroid immune responses. In cross-validation, a model built on a 13 V-J signature told ophthalmopathy apart from stable hyperthyroidism with under 90% sensitivity and approximately 81% specificity, and in testing the same model reached 80%/75%. In validation, the model predicted progression to ophthalmopathy with 60% to 71% sensitivity and less than 80% specificity, a median of 6.5 months before onset. To identify distinguishing TCR V-J signatures, a discovery cohort of 100 patients was used, comprising 40 to 45 with Graves' ophthalmopathy and around 57 with stable Graves' hyperthyroidism. An independent validation cohort of around 19 hyperthyroidism patients and 17 patients who later progressed to ophthalmopathy tested prospective prediction of ophthalmopathy. The 100 discovery patients were randomly split 7:3 into training and test sets. In about 6 Graves' hyperthyroidism patients, the study also compared T-cell repertoires from thyroid tissue with T-cell repertoires from blood. Once sampling was done, hyperthyroidism patients were given methimazole at a starting dose of 30 mg daily, whereas ophthalmopathy patients were given high-dose intravenous methylprednisolone. Libraries were constructed in a second round of multiplex PCR, after which size selection and purification were carried out. The libraries were sequenced on an Illumina HiSeq2000 using paired-end 100 bp reads. SOAPnuke was used to process the raw data, removing reads that contained adapters or uncalled bases, had a mean Phred below 15, or lacked an exact match to the constant primer or identifier. COPE v1.2.5 was used to merge the high-quality paired reads, and each unique nucleotide sequence was defined as a clonotype. MiTCR v1.1 was used to align the clonotypes against IMGT TRBV, TRBD and TRBJ reference segments. The analysis included only V-J combinations with a frequency above 0.0001, which together covered 99% to 99.2% of the repertoires. The TCS score was defined as the ratio of F50 (clonal expansion) to E x V (chaos), calculated using BLOSUM62-based TCRdist between CDR3 peptides within each V-J. Welch's t-statistics and random forest reduced several hundred V-J features to 13, which were used in a naive Bayes classifier (R e1071). Sample size was not statistically predetermined, and investigators were not blinded to group allocation. The paper reports TCR Vbeta CDR3 sequencing of some 140 peripheral blood samples: 40 or so ophthalmopathy, under 85 hyperthyroidism and about 17 progressor patients.

The input for sequencing was peripheral blood mononuclear cells (PBMCs), taken at new diagnosis, from a patient treated with antithyroid drugs. The sequence is built from TRBV7-9 and TRBJ2-7; the D gene cannot be resolved reliably. This receptor was identified in a woman aged 18-29 years with Graves disease. Donor details come from another sample of the same person, matched by shared clones. The CDR3 reads CASATVAYEQYF. At the DNA level, the sequence is TGTGCCAGCGCAACGGTAGCCTACGAGCAGTACTTC.